These 4 T cell receptor beta chains were sequenced from one sample in a study of T cell repertoires in cytomegalovirus infection. TCRdb re-called the reads through MiXCR, storing one row per CDR3 protein. The sample includes some 700,000 distinct CDR3 sequences, around 35% of them seen just once. No cognate antigen is known for these TCRs. The specimen was cultured PBMCs, collected from culture after CMV antigen stimulation. These receptors all come from a human donor in good health (CMV status not recorded). Some clones in this sample may be carry-over from other donors' samples.

A few counts support this clonotype. J is TRBJ2-7 and V is TRBV6-2 or TRBV6-3; no definite D call. Germline V gene sequence: CDR1 MNHEY, CDR2 SVGEGT. V dropped 6 bases and J dropped 3 bases, with 12 bases sitting between them. The CDR3 spans 13 residues. This chain's CDR3 is CASSYQENYEQYF. The CDR3, as DNA: TGTGCCAGCAGCTACCAGGAAAACTACGAGCAGTACTTC.

This clonotype has ten or more counts. The chain couples TRBV7-2 to TRBJ2-1; D is uncertain. V lost 1 base, J lost 0 bases, and 7 bases lay in between. The CDR3 is 15 amino acids. CDR1 is SGHTA, CDR2 FQGNSA, per germline. The CDR3 nucleotides read TGTGCCAGCAGCTTAGACTCGAGCTCCTACAATGAGCAGTTCTTC. Translation: CASSLDSSSYNEQFF.

This clonotype has just a few counts. The chain carries TRBV4-1 and TRBJ1-2; D remains ambiguous. CDR1 is MGHRA and CDR2 is YSYEKL in the germline V gene. V shed 4 bases and J shed 1 base, with 13 bases lying between them. This CDR3 contains 15 residues. CDR3 region: CASSRVPGINYGYTF. CDR3 DNA sequence: TGCGCCAGCAGCCGCGTCCCTGGGATTAACTATGGCTACACCTTC.

This chain connects TRBV7-8 to TRBJ2-2; D is unclear. The germline V and J ends were trimmed by 0 bases and 11 bases, with 7 bases remaining between them. Germline V gene data show CDR1 as SGHVS and CDR2 as FQNEAQ. The CDR3 is made up of 12 amino acids. DNA of the CDR3: TGTGCCAGCAGCTTAGCAGCCTCAGAGCTGTTTTTT. As protein: CASSLAASELFF.